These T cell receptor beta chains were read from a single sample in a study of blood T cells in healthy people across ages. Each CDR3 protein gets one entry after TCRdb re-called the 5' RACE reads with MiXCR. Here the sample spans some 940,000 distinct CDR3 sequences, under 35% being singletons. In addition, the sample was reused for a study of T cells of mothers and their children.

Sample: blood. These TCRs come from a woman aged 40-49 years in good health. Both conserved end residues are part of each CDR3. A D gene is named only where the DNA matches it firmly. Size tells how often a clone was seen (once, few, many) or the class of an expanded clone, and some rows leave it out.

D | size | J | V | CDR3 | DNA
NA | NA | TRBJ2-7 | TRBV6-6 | CASRSGEQYF | TGTGCCAGCAGGAGCGGTGAGCAGTACTTC
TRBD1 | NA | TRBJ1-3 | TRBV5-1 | CASSVGQGNSGNTIYF | TGCGCCAGCAGCGTGGGACAGGGGAACTCTGGAAACACCATATATTTT
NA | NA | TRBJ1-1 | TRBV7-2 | CASSLDRPNTEAFF | TGTGCCAGCAGCTTGGACAGACCGAACACTGAAGCTTTCTTT
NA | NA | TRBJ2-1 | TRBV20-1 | CSARDPIFYNEQFF | TGCAGTGCTAGAGACCCAATATTCTACAATGAGCAGTTCTTC
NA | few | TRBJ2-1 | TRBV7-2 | CASSLGGAPSYNEQFF | TGTGCCAGCAGCTTAGGTGGGGCCCCCTCCTACAATGAGCAGTTCTTC
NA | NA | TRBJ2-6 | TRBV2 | CASAQESISGANVLTF | TGTGCCAGCGCACAGGAGTCGATTTCTGGGGCCAACGTCCTGACTTTC
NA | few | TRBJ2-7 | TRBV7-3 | CASSPLDTSSYNEQYF | TGTGCCAGCAGCCCTCTTGACACAAGCTCCTACAATGAGCAGTACTTC
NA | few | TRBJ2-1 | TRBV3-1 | CASSQDPGANEQFF | TGTGCCAGCAGCCAAGATCCGGGGGCCAATGAGCAGTTCTTC
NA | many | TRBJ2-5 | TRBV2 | CASSVQGPQETQYF | TGTGCCAGCAGCGTTCAGGGTCCCCAAGAGACCCAGTACTTC
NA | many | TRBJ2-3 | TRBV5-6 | CASSFRDTDTQYF | TGCGCCAGCAGCTTCCGGGACACAGATACGCAGTATTTT
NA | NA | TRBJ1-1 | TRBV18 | CASSPSQGEAFF | TGTGCCAGCTCACCCTCACAGGGAGAAGCTTTCTTT
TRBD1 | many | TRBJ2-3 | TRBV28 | CASSQITGGWDTQYF | TGTGCCAGCAGTCAAATCACAGGGGGCTGGGATACGCAGTATTTT
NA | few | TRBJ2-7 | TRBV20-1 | CSARDSVFDYEQYF | TGCAGTGCTAGGGATTCGGTTTTCGACTACGAGCAGTACTTC
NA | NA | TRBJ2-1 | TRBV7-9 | CASSPSDEQFF | TGTGCCAGCAGCCCATCAGATGAGCAGTTCTTC
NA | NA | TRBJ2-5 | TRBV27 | CASRRGWGGEETQYF | TGTGCCAGCAGGAGGGGGTGGGGCGGTGAAGAGACCCAGTACTTC
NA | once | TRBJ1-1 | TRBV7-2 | CASSSTSGVNTEAFF | TGTGCCAGCAGCTCGACTTCCGGGGTGAACACTGAAGCTTTCTTT
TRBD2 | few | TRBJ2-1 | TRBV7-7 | CASSSTGGPLDGQFF | TGTGCTAGCAGCTCCACGGGGGGGCCGTTGGATGGGCAGTTCTTC
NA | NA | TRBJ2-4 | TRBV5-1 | CASSLAGRRLAKNIQYF | TGCGCCAGCAGCTTGGCCGGACGGAGACTAGCCAAAAACATTCAGTACTTC
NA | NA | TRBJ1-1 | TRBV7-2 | CASSLVYVGAHTEAFF | TGTGCCAGCAGCTTAGTATATGTAGGGGCCCACACTGAAGCTTTCTTT
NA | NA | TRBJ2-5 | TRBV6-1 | CASSEQSQETQYF | TGTGCCAGCAGTGAACAGAGTCAAGAGACCCAGTACTTC
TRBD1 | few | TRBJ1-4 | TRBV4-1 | CASSRLRGRWEKLFF | TGCGCCAGCAGCCGTCTCAGGGGGCGTTGGGAAAAACTGTTTTTT
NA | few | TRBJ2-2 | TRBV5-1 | CASSLELGERFF | TGCGCCAGCAGCTTGGAGTTAGGGGAGCGGTTTTTT
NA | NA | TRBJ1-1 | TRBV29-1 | CSVVDIDTEACF | TGCAGCGTTGTTGACATCGACACTGAAGCTTGCTTT
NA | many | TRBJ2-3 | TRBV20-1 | CSATGISTDTQYF | TGCAGTGCCACCGGGATCAGCACAGATACGCAGTATTTT
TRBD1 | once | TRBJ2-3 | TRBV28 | CASFAGGSADAQYF | TGTGCCAGCTTCGCAGGGGGCTCCGCAGATGCGCAGTATTTT
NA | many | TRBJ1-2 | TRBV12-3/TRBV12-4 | CASSLGGDYTF | TGTGCCAGCAGTTTAGGGGGGGACTACACCTTC
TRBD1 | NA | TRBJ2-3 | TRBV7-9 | CASSFSRDRGQGDTQYF | TGTGCCAGCAGCTTCTCCCGGGACAGGGGGCAGGGAGATACGCAGTATTTT
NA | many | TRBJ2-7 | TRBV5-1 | CASSLEQDSYEQYF | TGCGCCAGCAGCTTGGAGCAGGATTCCTACGAGCAGTACTTC
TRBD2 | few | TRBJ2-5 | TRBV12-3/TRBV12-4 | CASSDTGTSLETQYF | TGTGCCAGCAGTGATACCGGGACTAGTCTCGAGACCCAGTACTTC